The present T cell receptor beta chain was sequenced within a study of T cell repertoires in cytomegalovirus infection. The overall study: CMV epitopes used comprised recently identified HLA-C-restricted ones and well-studied HLA-B-restricted ones. Public TCR beta signatures were indicative of both CMV infection and a matching HLA type. Study-level points and caveats: Accumulated public TCR beta family frequency recognized individuals carrying CMV together with the relevant HLA. Clonotypes of TCR beta that were HLA-C-restricted and CMV-specific dominated the ex vivo response.

Of note for this clonotype: Antigen specificity is unknown.

CDR1 and CDR2 from the germline V gene are DFQATT and SNEGSKA (reference sequence). The trim removed 3 bases at V and 3 bases at J, leaving 5 bases unmatched. The CDR3 is made up of 14 amino acids. TCRdb called the reads again in MiXCR, with one record for every CDR3 protein. The top ten clones hold approximately 20% of a sample with about 340,000 distinct CDR3 sequences, approximately 32% of them seen once. J is TRBJ2-5 and V is TRBV20-1, with 9 nucleotides matching TRBD1. This material consisted of cultured PBMCs, taken from culture after CMV antigen stimulation. The TCR sequence derives from a human donor in good health (CMV status not recorded). Some clones in this sample may be carry-over from other donors' samples. CDR3 sequence: CSARPGTGKETQYF. As DNA, the CDR3 is TGCAGTGCTAGGCCCGGGACAGGGAAAGAGACCCAGTACTTC.